The 24 T cell receptor beta chains presented below share a single source sample, sequenced in a study of T cell responses to AZD1222 COVID-19 vaccine. Assay: immunoSEQ multiplex PCR; the TCRdb copy retains only in-frame clones and omits some. Of about 82,000 clones in the sample, approximately 90% were seen once. The source was peripheral blood, collected on day 0 of AZD1222 vaccination. The receptor source for this set is an adult in good health.

V usage is TRBV7-2 and J usage is TRBJ2-1, with 10 bases fitting TRBD2. The CDR3 is 18 amino acids. CDR1 SGHTA and CDR2 FQGNSA come from the germline V gene. Trimming removed 5 bases from V and 3 bases from J; junction bases left unmatched: 13. For the CDR3, the DNA is TGTGCCAGCAGCCCAACATTGGGCCAGCGGGGGGGCTACAATGAGCAGTTCTTC. This sequence encodes CASSPTLGQRGGYNEQFF. The complete variable domain, with remaining parts taken from reference TRBV7-2 and TRBJ2-1, reads GAGVSQSPSNKVTEKGKDVELRCDPISGHTALYWYRQSLGQGLEFLIYFQGNSAPDKSGLPSDRFSAERTGGSVSTLTIQRTQQEDSAVYLCASSPTLGQRGGYNEQFFGPGTRLTVL.

V gene TRBV2 combines with J gene TRBJ1-1; D is undetermined. This CDR3 contains 14 residues. CDR1 SNHLY and CDR2 FYNNEI come from the germline V gene. Trimming took off 6 bases at V and 1 base at J, with 12 bases between the two ends. The CDR3 sequence: CASSAEGGNTEAFF. CDR3 in DNA: TGTGCCAGCAGCGCCGAAGGTGGGAACACTGAAGCTTTCTTT.

The chain is built from TRBV28 and TRBJ1-5; a weak D match, TRBD1 (5 bases). The CDR3 covers 16 residues. Trimming removed 2 bases at V and 2 bases at J, with 13 bases between. Germline lookup yields CDR1 MDHEN and CDR2 SYDVKM. The chain's CDR3 is CASSLHGGEGNQPQHF. The CDR3 DNA follows: TGTGCCAGCAGTTTACACGGAGGGGAGGGCAATCAGCCCCAGCATTTT.

This clone was recorded once. The chain couples TRBV19 to TRBJ2-7; possibly TRBD1 for D (6 bases). The germline V and J ends were trimmed by 5 bases and 3 bases, with 11 bases remaining between them. This CDR3 has 13 residues. Germline lookup yields CDR1 LNHDA and CDR2 SQIVND (reference sequence). CDR3 region: CASSSRDNYEQYF. The DNA of the CDR3 is TGTGCCAGTAGTTCTAGGGACAACTACGAGCAGTACTTC.

The chain has TRBV28 and TRBJ2-5; the D gene is possibly TRBD1 (7 bases). Trimming left V 3 bases short and J 3 bases short, with 14 bases between. Germline lookup yields CDR1 MDHEN and CDR2 SYDVKM. This CDR3 is 15 amino acids long. This CDR3 is CASSFGGGPKETQYF. CDR3 coding DNA: TGTGCCAGCAGTTTTGGAGGGGGCCCTAAAGAGACCCAGTACTTC.

The rearrangement joins TRBV6-5 to TRBJ1-5, with a weak D call TRBD1 (6 bases). Deletions cut 4 bases from V and 7 bases from J, with 17 bases between. This CDR3 spans 15 amino acids. CDR1 and CDR2 from the germline V gene are MNHEY and SVGAGI. Here the CDR3 reads CASSSDGIQGQPQHF. The CDR3 DNA sequence: TGTGCCAGCAGTTCGGACGGTATCCAGGGGCAGCCCCAGCATTTT.

V and J are TRBV27 and TRBJ2-1, with TRBD1 identical over 7 bases. After removal of 5 bases from V and 2 bases from J, the junction contained 3 bases not matched to a gene. The CDR3 is made up of 14 amino acids. Germline lookup yields CDR1 MNHEY and CDR2 SMNVEV (reference sequence). CDR3 DNA sequence: TGTGCCAGCAGTCCAACAGGGGCCTACAATGAGCAGTTCTTC. It specifies CASSPTGAYNEQFF.

The chain recombines TRBV5-4 with TRBJ2-1, with 13 bases lining up with TRBD2. Unmatched junction bases numbered 7, after V lost 3 bases and J lost 10 bases. This CDR3 has 15 residues. In germline, CDR1 is SGHNT, CDR2 YYREEE (reference sequence). The CDR3 DNA reads TGTGCCAGCAGCTCGGGGACTAGCGGGGTAGAAGAGCAGTTCTTC. Its protein product is CASSSGTSGVEEQFF.

This sequence joins TRBV28 and TRBJ1-3; TRBD1 matches 8 bases. This CDR3 contains 16 residues. With 4 bases clipped from V and 0 bases from J, the junction kept 5 bases outside the gene matches. Germline V gene lookup returns CDR1 MDHEN and CDR2 SYDVKM. CDR3 region: CASSSPTGGSGNTIYF. CDR3 nucleotide sequence: TGTGCCAGCAGTTCACCTACAGGGGGCTCTGGAAACACCATATATTTT.

The chain couples TRBV3-1 (or the pseudogene TRBV3-2) to TRBJ1-1; D is unclear. Trimming pared 4 bases from V and 1 base from J, leaving 4 bases between. The CDR3 contains 12 residues. Germline-derived CDR1 and CDR2 are LGHDT and YNNKEL (reference sequence). The chain's CDR3 is CASSLQNTEAFF. DNA for the CDR3: TGTGCCAGCAGCCTGCAGAACACTGAAGCTTTCTTT.

This clone was picked up one time. The chain has TRBV4-2 and TRBJ1-2; D unclear. CDR3 size: 11 residues. The ends were cut back, 0 bases at V and 8 bases at J, with 4 bases in the middle. Germline CDR1 and CDR2: LGHNA and YNFKEQ. The CDR3 DNA reads as TGTGCCAGCAGCCAAGAGGGAGGCTACACCTTC. Protein sequence: CASSQEGGYTF.

The rearrangement joins TRBV6-5 to TRBJ2-4; D unclear. The CDR3 has 16 residues. Trimming removed 0 bases from V and 0 bases from J, with 9 bases in between. CDR1 is MNHEY and CDR2 is SVGAGI in the germline V gene. In DNA form, the CDR3 reads TGTGCCAGCAGTTACTCCCCTTTGGCAGCCAAAAACATTCAGTACTTC. Amino acids: CASSYSPLAAKNIQYF.

V is TRBV30 and J is TRBJ1-1; D is unresolved. V dropped 4 bases and J dropped 0 bases, with 9 bases sitting between them. Germline V gene data show CDR1 as GTSNPN and CDR2 as SVGIG (reference sequence). The CDR3 sequence is 13 residues long. The CDR3 loop is CAWNPSVNTEAFF. The CDR3 DNA follows: TGTGCCTGGAATCCCTCCGTGAACACTGAAGCTTTCTTT.

The chain has TRBV3-1 (or the pseudogene TRBV3-2) and TRBJ1-3; 8 nucleotides match TRBD1. This CDR3 has 17 amino acids. Trimming removed 1 base from V and 0 bases from J; junction bases left unmatched: 5. Germline values: CDR1 LGHDT, CDR2 YNNKEL (reference sequence). CDR3 DNA sequence: TGTGCCAGCAGCCAAGGACAGGGGAGTATCTCTGGAAACACCATATATTTT. This encodes CASSQGQGSISGNTIYF.

The gene calls are TRBV7-6 and TRBJ1-2, with unresolved D. V was trimmed by 0 bases and J by 0 bases, leaving 11 bases between them. The length of the CDR3 is 16 residues. The germline V gene encodes CDR1 SGHVS and CDR2 FNYEAQ. The CDR3 DNA reads TGTGCCAGCAGCTTAGCCATGGGAGAAGCTAACTATGGCTACACCTTC. The encoded protein is CASSLAMGEANYGYTF.

The CDR3 DNA sequence: TGTGCCAGCAGTTACTCGGGGACAGCTCGAAGGGAGACCCAGTACTTC. Amino acid sequence: CASSYSGTARRETQYF. V usage is TRBV6-2 or TRBV6-3 and J usage is TRBJ2-5, with TRBD1 matching 7 bases. The CDR3 sequence is 16 residues long. Trimming cost V 0 bases and J 5 bases; bases outside gene matches: 9. Germline CDR1 is MNHEY and CDR2 is SVGEGT.

The DNA of the CDR3 is TGTGCCAGCAGCCAAGGAAGAAAAAGCAATCAGCCCCAGCATTTT. This gives the protein CASSQGRKSNQPQHF. V gene TRBV3-1 (or the pseudogene TRBV3-2) combines with J gene TRBJ1-5; no firm D call. The CDR3 is 15 amino acids. CDR1 is LGHDT, CDR2 YNNKEL, per germline (reference sequence). V gave up 1 base and J gave up 1 base, with 8 bases separating them.

This chain connects TRBV28 to TRBJ2-7; D is perhaps TRBD1 (7 bases). V lost 7 bases to trimming and J lost 4 bases, with 20 bases between them. The CDR3 sequence is 15 residues long. The germline gives CDR1 MDHEN, CDR2 SYDVKM. The chain's CDR3 is CASTGAGPGGYEQYF. In nucleotides, the CDR3 is TGTGCCAGCACAGGGGCGGGGCCAGGGGGGTACGAGCAGTACTTC. The whole variable domain, remainder taken from reference TRBV28 and TRBJ2-7, is DVKVTQSSRYLVKRTGEKVFLECVQDMDHENMFWYRQDPGLGLRLIYFSYDVKMKEKGDIPEGYSVSREKKERFSLILESASTNQTSMYLCASTGAGPGGYEQYFGPGTRLTVT.

The CDR3 nucleotides are TGTGCCAGCAGTTCACCGACAGGGAGGACTGAAGCTTTCTTT. Translated, it gives CASSSPTGRTEAFF. V is TRBV28 and J is TRBJ1-1; 7 positions agree with TRBD1. Germline loops: CDR1 MDHEN, CDR2 SYDVKM. With 4 bases clipped from V and 5 bases from J, the junction kept 7 bases outside the gene matches. This CDR3 has 14 residues.

This clone occurred once. The chain combines TRBV28 with TRBJ2-5, with D possibly being TRBD2 (6 bases). There are 15 residues in the CDR3. The germline V gene has CDR1 MDHEN and CDR2 SYDVKM. V dropped 3 bases and J dropped 2 bases, with 13 bases sitting between them. The CDR3 region is CASSFWGEGQETQYF. The CDR3 region has the DNA TGTGCCAGCAGTTTCTGGGGGGAAGGGCAAGAGACCCAGTACTTC.

The sample holds one count of this clone. The rearrangement uses TRBV2 and TRBJ2-7; possibly TRBD2 for D (6 bases). V was pared by 6 bases and J by 6 bases, with 18 bases between. CDR1 and CDR2 (germline): SNHLY, FYNNEI. The CDR3 spans 14 residues. The CDR3 bases are TGTGCCAGCAGGAATACCGGGACTGAGGGCGAGCAGTACTTC. It specifies CASRNTGTEGEQYF.

The J gene is TRBJ1-2, the V gene TRBV5-4; D remains ambiguous. V gave up 0 bases and J gave up 2 bases, with 5 bases separating them. The germline gives CDR1 SGHNT, CDR2 YYREEE (reference sequence). This CDR3 comprises 13 residues. DNA for the CDR3: TGTGCCAGCAGCTTGGGCCAGAACTATGGCTACACCTTC. Translation gives CASSLGQNYGYTF.

The CDR3 sequence: CASSLAGTVGANFYEQYF. Written as DNA, the CDR3 is TGTGCCAGCTCACTCGCCGGGACAGTGGGGGCAAATTTCTACGAGCAGTACTTC. The J gene is TRBJ2-7, the V gene TRBV18; the match to TRBD1 covers 7 bases. This CDR3 comprises 18 residues. Germline CDR1 reads KGHSH; CDR2 reads LQKENI. Trimming cost V 4 bases and J 3 bases; bases outside gene matches: 18. Using reference TRBV18 and TRBJ2-7 for the parts outside the CDR3, the full variable domain is NAGVMQNPRHLVRRRGQEARLRCSPMKGHSHVYWYRQLPEEGLKFMVYLQKENIIDESGMPKERFSAEFPKEGPSILRIQQVVRGDSAAYFCASSLAGTVGANFYEQYFGPGTRLTVT.

V and J are TRBV7-9 and TRBJ2-5, with 8 bases identical to TRBD1. Germline CDR1 SEHNR, CDR2 FQNEAQ (reference sequence). V shed 5 bases and J 6 bases; nucleotides not matched to a gene: 8. The CDR3 is 14 residues long. The CDR3 DNA reads as TGTGCCAGCAGCCCCTGGACAGGGCGACAGACCCAGTACTTC. Translating gives CASSPWTGRQTQYF.